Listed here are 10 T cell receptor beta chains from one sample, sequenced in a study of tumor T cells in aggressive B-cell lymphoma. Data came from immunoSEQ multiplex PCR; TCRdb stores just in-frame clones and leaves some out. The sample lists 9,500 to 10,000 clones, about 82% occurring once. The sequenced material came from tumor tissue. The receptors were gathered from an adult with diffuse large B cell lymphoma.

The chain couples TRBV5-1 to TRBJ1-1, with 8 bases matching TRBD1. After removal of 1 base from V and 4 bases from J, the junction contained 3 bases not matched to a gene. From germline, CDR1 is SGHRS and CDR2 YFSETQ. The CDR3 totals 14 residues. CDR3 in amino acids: CASSLRQGSTEAFF. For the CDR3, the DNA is TGCGCCAGCAGCTTGCGACAGGGGAGCACTGAAGCTTTCTTT.

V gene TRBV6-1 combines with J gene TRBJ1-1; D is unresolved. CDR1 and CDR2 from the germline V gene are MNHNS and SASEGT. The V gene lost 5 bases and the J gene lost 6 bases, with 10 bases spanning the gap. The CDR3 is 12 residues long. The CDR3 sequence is CASSSTYAEAFF. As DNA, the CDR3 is TGTGCCAGCAGTTCCACCTACGCTGAAGCTTTCTTT.

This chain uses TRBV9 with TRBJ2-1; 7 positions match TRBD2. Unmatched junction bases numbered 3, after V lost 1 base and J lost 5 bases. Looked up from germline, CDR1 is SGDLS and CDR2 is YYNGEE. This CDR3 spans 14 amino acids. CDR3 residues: CASSVSLADNEQFF. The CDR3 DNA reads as TGTGCCAGCAGCGTAAGCCTAGCGGACAATGAGCAGTTCTTC. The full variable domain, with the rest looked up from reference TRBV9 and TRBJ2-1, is DSGVTQTPKHLITATGQRVTLRCSPRSGDLSVYWYQQSLDQGLQFLIQYYNGEERAKGNILERFSAQQFPDLHSELNLSSLELGDSALYFCASSVSLADNEQFFGPGTRLTVL.

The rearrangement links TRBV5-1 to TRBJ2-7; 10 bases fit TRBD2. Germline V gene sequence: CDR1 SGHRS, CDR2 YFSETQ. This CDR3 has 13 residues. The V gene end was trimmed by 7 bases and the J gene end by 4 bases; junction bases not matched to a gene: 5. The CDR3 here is CASSSGSWYEQYF. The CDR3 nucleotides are TGCGCCAGCTCTAGCGGGAGTTGGTACGAGCAGTACTTC. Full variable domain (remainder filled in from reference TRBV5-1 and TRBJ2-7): KAGVTQTPRYLIKTRGQQVTLSCSPISGHRSVSWYQQTPGQGLQFLFEYFSETQRNKGNFPGRFSGRQFSNSRSEMNVSTLELGDSALYLCASSSGSWYEQYFGPGTRLTVT.

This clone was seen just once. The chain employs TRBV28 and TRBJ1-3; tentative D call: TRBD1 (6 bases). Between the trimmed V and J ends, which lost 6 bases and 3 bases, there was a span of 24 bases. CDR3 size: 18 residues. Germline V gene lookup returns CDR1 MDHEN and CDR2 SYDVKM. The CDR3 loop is CASRTRLGASSDGNTIYF. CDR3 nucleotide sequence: TGTGCCAGCAGGACCCGATTGGGGGCGAGTTCGGATGGAAACACCATATATTTT.

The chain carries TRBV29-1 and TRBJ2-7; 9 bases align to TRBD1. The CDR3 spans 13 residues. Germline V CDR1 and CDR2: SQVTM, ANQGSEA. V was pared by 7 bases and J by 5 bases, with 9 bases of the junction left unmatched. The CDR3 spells CSALRGQGNEQYF. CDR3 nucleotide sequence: TGCAGCGCCCTTAGGGGACAGGGTAACGAGCAGTACTTC.

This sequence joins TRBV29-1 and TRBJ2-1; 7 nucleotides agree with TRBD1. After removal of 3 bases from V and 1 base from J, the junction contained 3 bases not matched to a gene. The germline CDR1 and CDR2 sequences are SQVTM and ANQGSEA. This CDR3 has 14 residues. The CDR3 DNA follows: TGCAGCGTTGAGGGCAGGGGGTCCTACAATGAGCAGTTCTTC. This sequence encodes CSVEGRGSYNEQFF.

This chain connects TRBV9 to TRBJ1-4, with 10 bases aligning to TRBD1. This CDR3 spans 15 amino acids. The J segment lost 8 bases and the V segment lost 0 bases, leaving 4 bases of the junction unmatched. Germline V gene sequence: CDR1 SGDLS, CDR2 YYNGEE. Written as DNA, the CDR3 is TGTGCCAGCAGCGTAGGAGGGACAGGGGCAGAAAAACTGTTTTTT. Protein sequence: CASSVGGTGAEKLFF. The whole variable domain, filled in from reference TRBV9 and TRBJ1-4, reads DSGVTQTPKHLITATGQRVTLRCSPRSGDLSVYWYQQSLDQGLQFLIQYYNGEERAKGNILERFSAQQFPDLHSELNLSSLELGDSALYFCASSVGGTGAEKLFFGSGTQLSVL.

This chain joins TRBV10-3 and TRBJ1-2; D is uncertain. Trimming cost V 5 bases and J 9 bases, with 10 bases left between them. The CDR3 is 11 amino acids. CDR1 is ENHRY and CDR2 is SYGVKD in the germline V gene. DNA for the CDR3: TGTGCCATCAGTACAGATCATCGCTACACCTTC. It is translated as CAISTDHRYTF.

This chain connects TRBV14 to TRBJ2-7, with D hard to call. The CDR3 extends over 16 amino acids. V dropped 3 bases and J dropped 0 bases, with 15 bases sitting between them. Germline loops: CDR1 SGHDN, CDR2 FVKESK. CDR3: CASSHSSGQASYEQYF. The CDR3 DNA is TGTGCCAGCAGCCACTCGAGTGGGCAGGCCTCCTACGAGCAGTACTTC.